This passage covers 25 T cell receptor beta chains from one sample sequenced in a study of blood T cell repertoires in COVID-19. Here immunoSEQ multiplex PCR was the method, and the copy in TCRdb shows in-frame clones only, minus some. This sample yields about 160,000 clones, of which roughly 84% are seen a single time; roughly 2.3% belongs to the top ten. Sequenced sample: peripheral blood. The receptors stem from a man between 70 and 80 years old with acute or convalescent COVID-19.

Concerning this clone: This sample also contains other DNA sequences that code for the same CDR3. The chain uses TRBV9 and TRBJ2-3; 13 nucleotides agree with TRBD2. V gave up 0 bases and J gave up 3 bases; unmatched junction bases: 1. The CDR3 is 16 amino acids. Per germline, CDR1 SGDLS and CDR2 YYNGEE. CDR3 DNA sequence: TGTGCCAGCAGCGTAGGACTAGCGGGGGGAACAGATACGCAGTATTTT. Amino acids: CASSVGLAGGTDTQYF.

The rearrangement uses TRBV19 and TRBJ2-7; D perhaps matches TRBD1 (6 bases). The germline gives CDR1 LNHDA, CDR2 SQIVND (reference sequence). V lost 4 bases, J lost 7 bases, and 20 bases lay in between. This CDR3 comprises 15 residues. DNA for the CDR3: TGTGCCAGTAGTAGGTCCGCAGGGGAGTCGAGGGAGCAGTACTTC. This sequence encodes CASSRSAGESREQYF.

As DNA, the CDR3 is TGTGCCTGGCCCAGGGGCAACACCGGGGAGCTGTTTTTT. Its translation is CAWPRGNTGELFF. The gene calls are TRBV30 and TRBJ2-2; TRBD1 might be the D (6 bases). Trimming took off 5 bases at V and 2 bases at J, with 9 bases between the two ends. Germline V gene sequence: CDR1 GTSNPN, CDR2 SVGIG (reference sequence). This CDR3 comprises 13 residues.

This chain joins TRBV28 and TRBJ2-1; 8 positions agree with TRBD1. CDR3 length: 14 amino acids. V was pared by 6 bases and J by 6 bases, with 7 bases of the junction left unmatched. Germline V gene lookup returns CDR1 MDHEN and CDR2 SYDVKM. The CDR3 nucleotides are TGTGCCAGCAGCCGGACAGGGTCGAGCAATGAGCAGTTCTTC. Protein: CASSRTGSSNEQFF.

Concerning this clone itself: Other DNA sequences of this sample code for an identical CDR3. The chain joins TRBV9 to TRBJ2-6; D is perhaps TRBD1 (5 bases). There are 15 residues in the CDR3. CDR1 and CDR2 from the germline V gene are SGDLS and YYNGEE. The V end lost 2 bases, the J end lost 0 bases, and 6 bases lay between the germline ends. The CDR3 nucleotides are TGTGCCAGCAGCGTTAGGGGCTCTGGGGCCAACGTCCTGACTTTC. Its translation is CASSVRGSGANVLTF.

The chain couples TRBV5-6 to TRBJ2-1; 7 nucleotides match TRBD1. The CDR3 consists of 15 residues. Germline lookup yields CDR1 SGHDT and CDR2 YYEEEE. V trimming: 1 base; J trimming: 2 bases; junction bases outside the gene matches: 3. CDR3 sequence reads: CASSLMDRPYNEQFF. The CDR3 region has the DNA TGTGCCAGCAGCTTGATGGACAGGCCCTACAATGAGCAGTTCTTC.

The rearrangement uses TRBV10-1 and TRBJ1-6; D perhaps matches TRBD1 (6 bases). V was pared by 5 bases and J by 0 bases, with 20 bases between. The CDR3 loop spans 19 amino acids. CDR1 is WNHNN and CDR2 is SYGVQD in the germline V gene (reference sequence). The CDR3 region is CASSPDRRKEYSYNSPLHF. CDR3 DNA sequence: TGCGCCAGCAGTCCCGACAGGAGGAAGGAGTACTCCTATAATTCACCCCTCCACTTT.

The V gene is TRBV9, the J gene TRBJ1-2, with D uncertain. Germline V gene data show CDR1 as SGDLS and CDR2 as YYNGEE. The CDR3 totals 14 residues. V lost 3 bases, J lost 7 bases, and 16 bases lay in between. CDR3: CASSDFEGLGGYTF. The CDR3 region has the DNA TGTGCCAGCAGCGATTTTGAGGGATTGGGTGGCTACACCTTC.

This sequence joins TRBV6-5 and TRBJ2-7; 11 nucleotides align to TRBD2. The CDR3 has 15 residues. Germline lookup yields CDR1 MNHEY and CDR2 SVGAGI. J lost 1 base, V lost 3 bases, and 2 bases had no gene match. Here the CDR3 reads CASSYRLAGSYEQYF. The CDR3 region has the DNA TGTGCCAGCAGTTATCGACTAGCGGGGTCCTACGAGCAGTACTTC.

The chain couples TRBV11-2 to TRBJ2-2; D is unresolved. Between the trimmed V and J ends, which lost 2 bases and 4 bases, there was a span of 11 bases. Germline loops: CDR1 SGHAT, CDR2 FQNNGV. The CDR3 runs 15 residues. The CDR3 spells CASSLRPVTTGELFF. CDR3 sequence (DNA): TGTGCCAGCAGCTTACGTCCGGTTACCACCGGGGAGCTGTTTTTT.

The CDR3 DNA sequence: TGTGCCAGTAGGACCGGGACTCTCAAGTTCTTC. Translation: CASRTGTLKFF. The chain combines TRBV19 with TRBJ2-1, with TRBD2 as a possible D gene (6 bases). This CDR3 region has 11 residues. Trimming pared 6 bases from V and 14 bases from J, leaving 14 bases between. From germline, CDR1 is LNHDA and CDR2 SQIVND (reference sequence).

The gene calls are TRBV10-2 and TRBJ1-6; 8 nucleotides match TRBD1. The CDR3 has 13 amino acids. CDR1 is WSHSY, CDR2 SAAADI, per germline. V was pared by 4 bases and J by 10 bases, with 3 bases of the junction left unmatched. CDR3 in amino acids: CASSVTGDSPLHF. CDR3 sequence (DNA): TGCGCCAGCAGTGTGACAGGGGACTCACCCCTCCACTTT.

The CDR3 DNA is TGTGCCAGCAGTTTACCCGGCGGTGAATATGAAAAACTGTTTTTT. It encodes CASSLPGGEYEKLFF. This chain links TRBV28 with TRBJ1-4; no clear D. Germline V gives CDR1 MDHEN, CDR2 SYDVKM. This CDR3 has 15 amino acids. V was shortened by 2 bases and J by 6 bases, with 13 bases between the two germline ends.

This rearrangement joins TRBV9 to TRBJ1-3; D gene unclear. Germline V CDR1 and CDR2: SGDLS, YYNGEE. Trimming removed 3 bases at V and 0 bases at J, with 7 bases between. This CDR3 is 14 amino acids long. This CDR3 is CASSATYSGNTIYF. The CDR3, as DNA: TGTGCCAGCAGCGCTACTTACTCTGGAAACACCATATATTTT.

The chain employs TRBV30 and TRBJ1-5; 7 bases are shared with TRBD1. CDR3 length: 13 amino acids. After removal of 5 bases from V and 2 bases from J, the junction contained 3 bases not matched to a gene. CDR1 and CDR2 (germline): GTSNPN, SVGIG (reference sequence). CDR3 in DNA: TGTGCCTGGTCCGGACAGGGCAATCAGCCCCAGCATTTT. Its translation: CAWSGQGNQPQHF.

The chain employs TRBV3-1 (or the pseudogene TRBV3-2) and TRBJ1-5; D not certain. Trimming stripped 3 bases from V and 5 bases from J, with 11 bases between. This CDR3 is built from 14 residues. Germline lookup yields CDR1 LGHDT and CDR2 YNNKEL (reference sequence). CDR3 sequence (DNA): TGTGCCAGCAGCCAGTCCGCATCGGATCAGCCCCAGCATTTT. Protein product: CASSQSASDQPQHF.

J is TRBJ1-1 and V is TRBV12-5; D remains unclear. Trimming stripped 6 bases from V and 10 bases from J, with 12 bases between. The germline gives CDR1 LGHNT, CDR2 FRNRAP. This CDR3 is built from 11 residues. The CDR3 coding sequence is TGTGCTAGTGGGTTCCGGGGTGGAGCTTTCTTT. Translating gives CASGFRGGAFF.

Only one count was recorded for this clone. V is TRBV19 and J is TRBJ1-1; D not resolved. This CDR3 region has 14 residues. CDR1 is LNHDA and CDR2 is SQIVND in the germline V gene (reference sequence). Trimming took 6 bases from V and 3 from J, leaving 14 bases between them. The CDR3 is CASRMDRGYTEAFF. CDR3 bases: TGTGCCAGTAGGATGGACCGCGGGTACACTGAAGCTTTCTTT.

This chain links TRBV6-6 with TRBJ2-2, with D possibly TRBD2 on 7 matching bases. The germline CDR1 and CDR2 sequences are MNHNY and SVGAGI (reference sequence). V was trimmed by 4 bases and J by 4 bases, leaving 16 bases between them. The CDR3 runs 16 residues. CDR3 sequence reads: CASSSGPGGTTGELFF. The CDR3 region has the DNA TGTGCCAGCAGTTCCGGACCGGGGGGCACCACCGGGGAGCTGTTTTTT.

The chain couples TRBV7-9 to TRBJ1-3; D unresolved. Trimming removed 1 base from V and 5 bases from J, with 6 bases in between. The CDR3 loop spans 13 amino acids. CDR1 and CDR2 (germline): SEHNR, FQNEAQ (reference sequence). The CDR3 spells CASSLDGRNTIYF. In DNA, the CDR3 is TGTGCCAGCAGCTTAGACGGGAGAAACACCATATATTTT.

The rearrangement uses TRBV28 and TRBJ2-7; the D gene is possibly TRBD2 (6 bases). V lost 3 bases and J 4 bases, leaving 19 bases between the germline ends. The CDR3 has 16 amino acids. Germline V gives CDR1 MDHEN, CDR2 SYDVKM. CDR3 loop: CASSFWDLAGLYEQYF. The DNA of the CDR3 is TGTGCCAGCAGTTTTTGGGACTTGGCTGGGTTGTACGAGCAGTACTTC.

The V gene is TRBV11-1, the J gene TRBJ2-3, with D possibly matching TRBD1 (6 bases). Germline loops: CDR1 SGHAT, CDR2 FQDESV (reference sequence). The germline V and J ends were trimmed by 5 bases and 0 bases, with 15 bases remaining between them. CDR3 size: 16 residues. CDR3 sequence: CASSPGYRASTDTQYF. The CDR3 coding sequence is TGTGCCAGCAGCCCAGGTTACAGGGCTAGCACAGATACGCAGTATTTT.

The J gene is TRBJ2-1, the V gene TRBV3-1 (or the pseudogene TRBV3-2); 9 bases are shared with TRBD2. The ends lost 5 bases at V and 5 bases at J; junction bases unmatched: 10. Germline V gene sequence: CDR1 LGHDT, CDR2 YNNKEL (reference sequence). The CDR3 has 16 amino acids. The CDR3 reads CASSLRASGTNNEQFF. CDR3 bases: TGTGCCAGCAGCTTAAGGGCTAGCGGGACCAACAATGAGCAGTTCTTC.

This chain links TRBV27 with TRBJ2-3, with 8 nucleotides matching TRBD2. V was clipped by 2 bases and J by 4 bases; unmatched bases: 5. Per the germline V gene, CDR1 is MNHEY and CDR2 is SMNVEV (reference sequence). The CDR3 runs 15 residues. The CDR3 loop reads CASSLNSGMSDTQYF. The CDR3 DNA sequence: TGTGCCAGCAGTTTAAATAGCGGGATGTCAGATACGCAGTATTTT.

The rearrangement links TRBV7-2 to TRBJ2-3; TRBD1 is a possible D gene (5 bases). V lost 6 bases, J lost 3 bases, and 13 bases lay in between. The CDR3 contains 14 residues. Germline V CDR1 and CDR2: SGHTA, FQGNSA. The CDR3 reads CASSKGQTTDTQYF. CDR3 DNA sequence: TGTGCCAGCAGTAAGGGGCAGACAACAGATACGCAGTATTTT.